The T cell receptor (beta chain) described here comes from a study of blood T cell repertoires in COVID-19. At the level of the study: Researchers got acute and convalescent COVID-19 samples from the United States, Italy and Spain. T cells, B-cell-depleted T cells, or PBMCs provided the cDNA or gDNA that served as material.

J was trimmed by 5 bases and V by 5 bases; bases with no gene match: 7. This CDR3 spans 14 amino acids. Per germline, CDR1 MNHNS and CDR2 SASEGT. The authors' processing: From reference gene primer amplification, estimates of nucleated cell counts were derived. Some clones are missing from TCRdb's copy, which holds only in-frame ones; the method was immunoSEQ multiplex PCR. Clonal size and the V and J genes are those of that table, whereas D and trimming came from the DNA. The sample has roughly 250,000 clones, 80% to 85% seen once; the top ten hold 1.5%. J is TRBJ1-1 and V is TRBV6-1, with TRBD1 identical over 8 bases. Material for sequencing was peripheral blood. This receptor was obtained from a woman aged 40 to 55 who had recovered from COVID-19. The CDR3: CASSKQGGVTEAFF. CDR3 in DNA: TGTGCCAGCAGTAAACAGGGGGGAGTAACTGAAGCTTTCTTT.